The T cell receptor (beta chain) under discussion was sequenced for a study of CD8+ T cells in alopecia areata. Overall study: Administration of oral tofacitinib to treated patients was at 5 to 10 mg twice daily. Dosing spanned 6 to 18 months on tofacitinib, then 6 months off drug.

The authors extracted RNA and reverse transcribed it into cDNA as the sequencing template. Data came from immunoSEQ multiplex PCR; TCRdb stores just in-frame clones and leaves some out. Found here are about 140,000 clones, around 83% of them singletons; the top ten hold 13%. The V gene end was trimmed by 6 bases and the J gene end by 2 bases; junction bases not matched to a gene: 6. The CDR3 consists of 15 residues. Per germline, CDR1 MNHEY and CDR2 SVGAGI. Treatment of the sample: oral pan-JAK inhibitor, 5-10 mg twice daily. Material: CD8+ T cells sorted from blood, obtained at week 4, from a patient treated with tofacitinib. This clonotype was obtained from a human donor with alopecia areata. The rearrangement links TRBV6-5 to TRBJ2-1; TRBD2 agrees at 8 bases. The CDR3, as DNA: TGTGCCAGCAGCCCGACTAGCGAGCCCTACAATGAGCAGTTCTTC. Amino acids: CASSPTSEPYNEQFF.